These 12 T cell receptor beta chains were all obtained from the same sample, sequenced in a study of T-cell reconstitution after alpha-beta-depleted transplantation in children. Using unique molecular identifiers, the investigators prepared the TCRbeta library. TCRdb passed the PCR reads through MiXCR, listing each CDR3 protein once. The sample contains 500,000 or so distinct CDR3 sequences, about 33% of which appear only once. Sequenced here: PBMCs from the stem cell graft donor, sampled from the stem cell graft. The receptors here all came from a human donor who donated a stem cell graft to a child with aplastic anemia.

Comments on this clonotype: At one end the junction does not follow the germline gene, possibly because of a read error. The gene calls are TRBV7-2 and TRBJ2-1; 8 nucleotides line up with TRBD2. The CDR3 covers 16 residues. Looked up from germline, CDR1 is SGHTA and CDR2 is FQGNSA. CDR3 protein: CASSLESGSGKWGTSF. Here the CDR3 DNA reads TGTGCCAGCAGCCTCGAGTCCGGTAGCGGGAAATGGGGTACTTCCTTC.

This clonotype has only a few counts. The chain is built from TRBV5-5 and TRBJ1-2, with a tentative D call TRBD1 (5 bases). V was shortened by 5 bases and J by 4 bases, with 9 bases between the two germline ends. The CDR3 consists of 12 residues. Germline assignment: CDR1 SGHKS and CDR2 YYEKEE (reference sequence). The CDR3 spells CASRAGRYGYTF. The CDR3 DNA follows: TGTGCCAGCAGGGCAGGGCGCTATGGCTACACCTTC.

The rearrangement uses TRBV27 and TRBJ2-2, with D possibly being TRBD1 (5 bases). The CDR3 has 15 residues. The V end lost 1 base, the J end lost 6 bases, and 12 bases lay between the germline ends. Germline V lookup: CDR1 MNHEY, CDR2 SMNVEV (reference sequence). CDR3 region: CASSLWSEGAGELFF. CDR3 bases: TGTGCCAGCAGTTTATGGTCCGAAGGGGCCGGGGAGCTGTTTTTT.

This clonotype was counted between two and nine times. V and J are TRBV11-3 and TRBJ2-1; 9 nucleotides agree with TRBD1. From germline, CDR1 is SGHNT and CDR2 YENEEA. There are 15 residues in the CDR3. V trimming: 5 bases; J trimming: 9 bases; junction bases outside the gene matches: 11. The CDR3 DNA follows: TGTGCCAGCAGCCCCACCGGGACAGGGTGGACTGAGCAGTTCTTC. It codes for CASSPTGTGWTEQFF.

This clonotype was seen a few times. This chain uses TRBV18 with TRBJ1-1, with unresolved D. Germline values: CDR1 KGHSH, CDR2 LQKENI. Trimming took off 1 base at V and 0 bases at J, with 3 bases between the two ends. This CDR3 contains 13 residues. The CDR3 nucleotides are TGTGCCAGCTCACCACAGGTGAACACTGAAGCTTTCTTT. As protein: CASSPQVNTEAFF. Full variable domain (rest looked up from reference TRBV18 and TRBJ1-1): NAGVMQNPRHLVRRRGQEARLRCSPMKGHSHVYWYRQLPEEGLKFMVYLQKENIIDESGMPKERFSAEFPKEGPSILRIQQVVRGDSAAYFCASSPQVNTEAFFGQGTRLTVV.

The sample holds a few counts of this clonotype. The genes are TRBV18 and TRBJ1-4; D remains ambiguous. Per the germline V gene, CDR1 is KGHSH and CDR2 is LQKENI. Trimming removed 0 bases from V and 4 bases from J, with 3 bases in between. The CDR3 loop spans 13 amino acids. The CDR3 bases are TGTGCCAGCTCACCACCGCATAATGAAAAACTGTTTTTT. Translation gives CASSPPHNEKLFF.

CDR3 coding DNA: TGTGCCAGCAGCTTAGGGACGTCGGTGGGGAACACTGAAGCTTTCTTT. Its protein is CASSLGTSVGNTEAFF. The V and J genes are TRBV7-2 and TRBJ1-1; D is uncertain. The CDR3 has 16 amino acids. V lost 1 base to trimming and J lost 1 base, with 13 bases between them. Germline V gene lookup returns CDR1 SGHTA and CDR2 FQGNSA.

V gene TRBV11-2 combines with J gene TRBJ2-1, with D possibly being TRBD1 or TRBD2 (6 bases each). In germline, CDR1 is SGHAT, CDR2 FQNNGV. V was cut by 1 base and J by 10 bases, with 29 bases left in between. This CDR3 is built from 19 residues. The CDR3 nucleotides are TGTGCCAGCAGCTTAGGGGGGGCCATAAGTAAACTGGGGGCGGGGGAGCAGTTCTTC. This sequence encodes CASSLGGAISKLGAGEQFF.

This clonotype occurred a few times. The CDR3 loop is CASNPNRGREAFF. The DNA of the CDR3 is TGTGCCAGCAATCCCAACAGGGGGCGGGAGGCTTTCTTT. The chain employs TRBV12-3 or TRBV12-4 and TRBJ1-1; 9 nucleotides match TRBD1. This CDR3 comprises 13 residues. The V and J ends lost 7 bases and 11 bases, in that order; junction bases with no gene match: 11.

Only a few counts were recorded for this clonotype. V gene TRBV20-1 combines with J gene TRBJ1-2; D is perhaps TRBD1 (6 bases). CDR3 length: 13 residues. The germline V gene encodes CDR1 DFQATT and CDR2 SNEGSKA (reference sequence). V was trimmed by 0 bases and J by 7 bases, leaving 12 bases between them. The CDR3 reads CSARDPQGAGYTF. In DNA, the CDR3 is TGCAGTGCTAGAGATCCACAGGGCGCTGGCTACACCTTC.

This clonotype appeared many times. The chain joins TRBV25-1 to TRBJ2-7, with D perhaps matching TRBD1 (7 bases). V gave up 5 bases and J gave up 2 bases, with 16 bases separating them. This CDR3 has 15 residues. Germline V gene sequence: CDR1 MGHDK, CDR2 SYGVNS. CDR3 nucleotides: TGTGCCAGCAGTTTAGGGGGCGGGGCCACCTACGAGCAGTACTTC. This encodes CASSLGGGATYEQYF.

The chain couples TRBV28 to TRBJ1-5; tentative D call: TRBD1 (5 bases). The CDR3 runs to 13 residues. Trimming left V 8 bases short and J 2 bases short, with 10 bases between. Germline loops: CDR1 MDHEN, CDR2 SYDVKM. The CDR3 region has the DNA TGTGCCAGCGCGTTAGGGGGCAATCAGCCCCAGCATTTT. As protein: CASALGGNQPQHF.